Shown below are 27 T cell receptor beta chains from a single sample sequenced in a study of neoadjuvant nivolumab and ipilimumab in lung cancer. Using immunoSEQ multiplex PCR, the repertoire was profiled, and TCRdb retains in-frame clones only, with some absent. In the table there are roughly 39,000 clones, roughly nine tenths of which are singletons. The sample in question was peripheral blood, obtained before neoadjuvant nivolumab, alone or with ipilimumab. The receptors stem from an adult with non-small cell lung cancer.

The V call is TRBV30, the J call TRBJ2-7; 12 bases are shared with TRBD2. In germline, CDR1 is GTSNPN, CDR2 SVGIG (reference sequence). This CDR3 comprises 14 residues. J gave up 9 bases and V 7 bases, and 13 bases lay outside the gene matches. This chain's CDR3 is CAYHRGTSGSPQYF. CDR3 sequence (DNA): TGTGCCTACCACCGGGGGACTAGCGGGTCGCCGCAGTACTTC.

The rearrangement uses TRBV27 and TRBJ2-1, with D tentatively TRBD1 (6 bases). Germline lookup yields CDR1 MNHEY and CDR2 SMNVEV (reference sequence). This CDR3 is built from 19 residues. Trimming shortened V by 0 bases and J by 4 bases, and 22 bases separated the two germline ends. The CDR3 bases are TGTGCCAGCAGTTTATCCCCCCACACACATCGGGACAATTACAATGAGCAGTTCTTC. Protein: CASSLSPHTHRDNYNEQFF.

CDR3 amino acids: CASSLPGRENEQFF. Written as DNA, the CDR3 is TGTGCCAGCAGCTTACCCGGCAGGGAAAATGAGCAGTTCTTC. The gene calls are TRBV7-3 and TRBJ2-1; a weak D match, TRBD1 (5 bases). This CDR3 comprises 14 residues. V was clipped by 2 bases and J by 7 bases, with 12 bases between them. Germline CDR1 reads SGHTA; CDR2 reads FQGTGA. The variable domain in full, completed from reference TRBV7-3 and TRBJ2-1, reads GAGVSQTPSNKVTEKGKYVELRCDPISGHTALYWYRQSLGQGPEFLIYFQGTGAADDSGLPNDRFFAVRPEGSVSTLKIQRTERGDSAVYLCASSLPGRENEQFFGPGTRLTVL.

This chain joins TRBV6-1 and TRBJ2-1; 12 positions match TRBD2. V dropped 6 bases and J dropped 7; count of bases not matched to a gene: 7. There are 15 residues in the CDR3. The germline V gene encodes CDR1 MNHNS and CDR2 SASEGT. For the CDR3, the DNA is TGTGCCAGCAGCCGCCTAGCGGGAGGGGAAAATGAGCAGTTCTTC. Its translation: CASSRLAGGENEQFF.

The genes are TRBV7-2 and TRBJ2-5; D might be TRBD1 or TRBD2, each matching 5 bases. The V gene lost 1 base and the J gene lost 5 bases, with 8 bases spanning the gap. The CDR3 runs 13 residues. CDR1 and CDR2 from the germline V gene are SGHTA and FQGNSA. The CDR3 nucleotides are TGTGCCAGCAGCTTAGGGGGGTGGGAGACCCAGTACTTC. Encoded protein: CASSLGGWETQYF.

The DNA of the CDR3 is TGTGCCAGCAGCTTAGATAGTACTGAAGCTTTCTTT. This translates into CASSLDSTEAFF. The chain recombines TRBV7-8 with TRBJ1-1, with unresolved D. The CDR3 is made up of 12 amino acids. CDR1 SGHVS and CDR2 FQNEAQ come from the germline V gene. The V end lost 1 base, the J end lost 5 bases, and 5 bases lay between the germline ends. Variable domain in full (rest from reference TRBV7-8 and TRBJ1-1): GAGVSQSPRYKVAKRGQDVALRCDPISGHVSLFWYQQALGQGPEFLTYFQNEAQLDKSGLPSDRFFAERPEGSVSTLKIQRTQQEDSAVYLCASSLDSTEAFFGQGTRLTVV.

The chain is built from TRBV5-1 and TRBJ2-5; 10 bases map to TRBD2. In germline, CDR1 is SGHRS, CDR2 YFSETQ. V was pared by 0 bases and J by 5 bases, with 10 bases of the junction left unmatched. The CDR3 covers 17 residues. CDR3 residues: CASSLAGVAGGLETQYF. CDR3 DNA: TGCGCCAGCAGCTTGGCCGGGGTAGCGGGAGGTTTGGAGACCCAGTACTTC.

The rearrangement uses TRBV5-1 and TRBJ2-7; D could derive from TRBD1 or TRBD2 (5 bases each). Germline CDR1 is SGHRS and CDR2 is YFSETQ. V shed 2 bases and J shed 2 bases, with 14 bases lying between them. This CDR3 has 15 amino acids. The CDR3 loop reads CASSLISRGPYEQYF. The CDR3 coding sequence is TGCGCCAGCAGCTTAATTTCGAGGGGACCCTACGAGCAGTACTTC.

The rearrangement links TRBV2 to TRBJ1-1, with TRBD1 as a possible D gene (6 bases). The V and J ends lost 10 bases and 4 bases respectively, with 13 bases between them. Germline CDR1 is SNHLY and CDR2 is FYNNEI. This CDR3 has 12 residues. CDR3 residues: CATTGRVTEAFF. The CDR3 coding sequence is TGTGCCACAACAGGGAGGGTCACTGAAGCTTTCTTT. Complete variable domain (other parts from reference TRBV2 and TRBJ1-1): EPEVTQTPSHQVTQMGQEVILRCVPISNHLYFYWYRQILGQKVEFLVSFYNNEISEKSEIFDDQFSVERPDGSNFTLKIRSTKLEDSAMYFCATTGRVTEAFFGQGTRLTVV.

The chain combines TRBV7-2 with TRBJ1-1, with D unclear. Germline CDR1 reads SGHTA; CDR2 reads FQGNSA. V was shortened by 6 bases and J by 4 bases, with 12 bases between the two germline ends. The CDR3 spans 13 residues. CDR3 protein: CASSIQRITEAFF. Written as DNA, the CDR3 is TGTGCCAGCAGTATACAGCGGATCACTGAAGCTTTCTTT. The variable domain in full, completed from reference TRBV7-2 and TRBJ1-1, reads GAGVSQSPSNKVTEKGKDVELRCDPISGHTALYWYRQSLGQGLEFLIYFQGNSAPDKSGLPSDRFSAERTGGSVSTLTIQRTQQEDSAVYLCASSIQRITEAFFGQGTRLTVV.

CDR3 sequence: CASRAGGRDTQYF. The CDR3 DNA sequence: TGTGCCAGCAGGGCCGGGGGGAGAGATACGCAGTATTTT. The rearrangement links TRBV6-5 to TRBJ2-3, with 7 bases lining up with TRBD2. Germline V gives CDR1 MNHEY, CDR2 SVGAGI. There are 13 residues in the CDR3. With V trimmed by 6 bases and J by 5 bases, 5 bases remained unmatched.

The rearrangement uses TRBV7-6 and TRBJ2-6; no definite D call. Germline V gives CDR1 SGHVS, CDR2 FNYEAQ. The germline V and J ends were trimmed by 0 bases and 1 base, with 10 bases remaining between them. This CDR3 is built from 17 residues. CDR3 in DNA: TGTGCCAGCAGCTTAGCGCTTTGGGTATCTGGGGCCAACGTCCTGACTTTC. Its translation: CASSLALWVSGANVLTF.

Turning to this clone: A read error is likely, as this CDR3 ends without the conserved phenylalanine or tryptophan. It is unclear where the CDR3 begins or ends on the DNA, so no DNA is shown, and the CDR3 is as TCRdb lists it. The rearrangement uses TRBV6-5 and TRBJ2-7; TRBD2, the table's D call, was not compared with the DNA. Germline loops: CDR1 MNHEY, CDR2 SVGAGI. The length of the CDR3 is 9 amino acids, counting both ends. The CDR3 protein is CASSLRLNA.

This clone occurred once. The chain combines TRBV30 with TRBJ1-5, with D uncertain. Germline V gives CDR1 GTSNPN, CDR2 SVGIG (reference sequence). The CDR3 length is 15 residues. Trimming removed 5 bases at V and 3 bases at J, with 17 bases between. The CDR3 loop is CAWGHLGSPNQPQHF. CDR3 DNA sequence: TGTGCCTGGGGTCATCTGGGGAGTCCCAATCAGCCCCAGCATTTT.

This clone was seen just once. V gene TRBV11-3 combines with J gene TRBJ2-4; TRBD2 agrees at 7 bases. Germline lookup yields CDR1 SGHNT and CDR2 YENEEA. V dropped 1 base and J dropped 3; count of bases not matched to a gene: 3. The CDR3 is 15 amino acids. CDR3 DNA: TGTGCCAGCAGCTTAGGTCCGGGGGGCAAAAACATTCAGTACTTC. Translating it yields CASSLGPGGKNIQYF.

This rearrangement joins TRBV5-1 to TRBJ2-1; 9 nucleotides agree with TRBD2. The length of the CDR3 is 16 residues. The ends lost 4 bases at V and 8 bases at J; junction bases unmatched: 13. CDR1 SGHRS and CDR2 YFSETQ come from the germline V gene. CDR3 amino acids: CASSGGQSAGGDEQFF. Written as DNA, the CDR3 is TGCGCCAGCAGCGGGGGTCAATCGGCGGGAGGGGATGAGCAGTTCTTC.

V usage is TRBV15 and J usage is TRBJ2-5; 8 nucleotides line up with TRBD1. The germline V gene encodes CDR1 LNHNV and CDR2 YYDKDF (reference sequence). The J segment lost 4 bases and the V segment lost 0 bases, leaving 4 bases of the junction unmatched. The CDR3 spans 15 residues. CDR3 bases: TGTGCCACCAGCAGAGAGCAGGGGGCCCCAGAGACCCAGTACTTC. Translation: CATSREQGAPETQYF. Combining the CDR3 with reference TRBV15 and TRBJ2-5 gives the whole variable domain DAMVIQNPRYQVTQFGKPVTLSCSQTLNHNVMYWYQQKSSQAPKLLFHYYDKDFNNEADTPDNFQSRRPNTSFCFLDIRSPGLGDTAMYLCATSREQGAPETQYFGPGTRLLVL.

The genes are TRBV4-3 and TRBJ1-2; D unresolved. Trimming stripped 2 bases from V and 2 bases from J, with 15 bases between. The CDR3 extends over 16 amino acids. Per the germline V gene, CDR1 is LGHNA and CDR2 is YSLEER. CDR3 in DNA: TGCGCCAGCAGCCAATGGGTGGGTAGAGGAAACTATGGCTACACCTTC. It codes for CASSQWVGRGNYGYTF.

The CDR3 loop is CASSEFGDTQYF. DNA for the CDR3: TGTGCCAGCAGTGAATTTGGAGATACGCAGTATTTT. The chain recombines TRBV6-1 with TRBJ2-3, with unresolved D. This CDR3 is built from 12 residues. Trimming stripped 2 bases from V and 5 bases from J, with 5 bases between. The germline V gene encodes CDR1 MNHNS and CDR2 SASEGT.

The V call is TRBV27, the J call TRBJ2-7; maybe TRBD1 (5 bases). The CDR3 contains 15 residues. V lost 5 bases and J 2 bases, leaving 16 bases between the germline ends. Germline CDR1 and CDR2: MNHEY and SMNVEV (reference sequence). In nucleotides, the CDR3 is TGTGCCAGCAGTCCCCCGAAGGGGCTGCCCTACGAGCAGTACTTC. This sequence encodes CASSPPKGLPYEQYF.

The chain recombines TRBV5-1 with TRBJ1-4, with TRBD1 matching 7 bases. Trimming cost V 3 bases and J 8 bases; bases outside gene matches: 13. Germline CDR1 and CDR2: SGHRS and YFSETQ. The CDR3 totals 16 residues. In DNA, the CDR3 is TGCGCCAGCAGCTACGAACCCCAGGGGGGAGGCGAAAAACTGTTTTTT. Its translation: CASSYEPQGGGEKLFF.

The gene calls are TRBV30 and TRBJ1-5; the D gene is possibly TRBD1 (6 bases). The CDR3 runs 16 residues. Germline values: CDR1 GTSNPN, CDR2 SVGIG (reference sequence). Trimming cost V 5 bases and J 0 bases, with 17 bases left between them. The CDR3 sequence: CAWRDPGGYSNQPQHF. CDR3 DNA sequence: TGTGCCTGGCGGGACCCTGGGGGCTATAGCAATCAGCCCCAGCATTTT.

This chain uses TRBV5-1 with TRBJ2-7, with 14 nucleotides matching TRBD2. Looked up from germline, CDR1 is SGHRS and CDR2 is YFSETQ. After removal of 4 bases from V and 1 base from J, the junction contained 10 bases not matched to a gene. This CDR3 region has 18 residues. The CDR3 region is CASSIGTSGSGPSYEQYF. The CDR3 bases are TGCGCCAGCAGCATCGGGACTAGCGGGAGTGGGCCTTCCTACGAGCAGTACTTC. The full variable domain, in which reference TRBV5-1 and TRBJ2-7 provide the parts outside the CDR3, is KAGVTQTPRYLIKTRGQQVTLSCSPISGHRSVSWYQQTPGQGLQFLFEYFSETQRNKGNFPGRFSGRQFSNSRSEMNVSTLELGDSALYLCASSIGTSGSGPSYEQYFGPGTRLTVT.

The chain combines TRBV27 with TRBJ2-1, with a tentative D call TRBD2 (5 bases). In germline, CDR1 is MNHEY, CDR2 SMNVEV (reference sequence). V lost 2 bases to trimming and J lost 4 bases, with 6 bases between them. The CDR3 is made up of 13 amino acids. The CDR3 bases are TGTGCCAGCAGTTTAGGACTGTACAATGAGCAGTTCTTC. It yields the protein CASSLGLYNEQFF.

The genes are TRBV5-1 and TRBJ1-1, with a possible D match to TRBD1 (5 bases). CDR3 length: 15 amino acids. Germline CDR1 and CDR2: SGHRS and YFSETQ. Trimming pared 0 bases from V and 5 bases from J, leaving 14 bases between. The CDR3 DNA is TGCGCCAGCAGCTTGGTGACCTCGGGGGATACTGAAGCTTTCTTT. It encodes CASSLVTSGDTEAFF.

The rearrangement joins TRBV2 to TRBJ2-1; D may be TRBD2 (5 bases). The CDR3 runs to 14 residues. V was shortened by 6 bases and J by 2 bases, with 11 bases between the two germline ends. Germline CDR1 and CDR2: SNHLY and FYNNEI. As DNA, the CDR3 is TGTGCCAGCAGGGGAAGCGGTCCCTACAATGAGCAGTTCTTC. This translates into CASRGSGPYNEQFF.

The chain is built from TRBV23-1 and TRBJ2-7; tentative D call: TRBD1 (6 bases). TRBV23-1 is annotated as an ORF whose role is uncertain. With 3 bases removed from V and 0 bases from J, the gap between germline ends came to 12 bases. This CDR3 comprises 15 residues. CDR3 loop: CASSQSGHLSYEQYF. The CDR3 nucleotides are TGCGCCAGCAGTCAGTCGGGACATCTCTCCTACGAGCAGTACTTC.